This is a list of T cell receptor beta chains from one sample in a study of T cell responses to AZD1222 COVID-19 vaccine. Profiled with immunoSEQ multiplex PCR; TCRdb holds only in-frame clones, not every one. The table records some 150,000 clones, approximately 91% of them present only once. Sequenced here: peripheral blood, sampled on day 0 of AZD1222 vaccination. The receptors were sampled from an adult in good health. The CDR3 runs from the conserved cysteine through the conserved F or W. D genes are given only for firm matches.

CDR3aa: CASSSPPYEQYF
CDR3nt: TGTGCCAGCAGTTCCCCTCCCTACGAGCAGTACTTC
j_gene: TRBJ2-7
len: 12
v_gene: TRBV27
d_gene: .

CDR3aa: CATSQVAGYTF
CDR3nt: TGTGCCACCAGTCAAGTGGCGGGCTACACCTTC
j_gene: TRBJ1-2
len: 11
v_gene: TRBV24-1
d_gene: .

CDR3aa: CATSRPGQGVDQPQHF
CDR3nt: TGTGCCACCAGCAGACCGGGACAGGGTGTAGATCAGCCCCAGCATTTT
j_gene: TRBJ1-5
len: 16
v_gene: TRBV15
d_gene: TRBD1

CDR3aa: CATSTPGGEQFF
CDR3nt: TGTGCCACCAGTACACCGGGGGGGGAGCAGTTCTTC
j_gene: TRBJ2-1
len: 12
v_gene: TRBV24-1
d_gene: TRBD2

CDR3aa: CASSQDIPWVAARNEQFF
CDR3nt: TGCGCCAGCAGCCAAGATATTCCGTGGGTAGCTGCAAGGAATGAGCAGTTCTTC
j_gene: TRBJ2-1
len: 18
v_gene: TRBV4-3
d_gene: .

CDR3aa: CASSDSGQPKNIQYF
CDR3nt: TGTGCCAGCAGCGATTCGGGGCAGCCCAAAAACATTCAGTACTTC
j_gene: TRBJ2-4
len: 15
v_gene: TRBV9
d_gene: .

CDR3aa: CASSRTTGQGGKLFF
CDR3nt: TGTGCCAGCTCACGCACAACCGGACAGGGGGGAAAACTGTTTTTT
j_gene: TRBJ1-4
len: 15
v_gene: TRBV18
d_gene: TRBD1

CDR3aa: CASSPGTSGISYEQYF
CDR3nt: TGTGCCAGCAGCCCCGGGACTAGCGGGATATCCTACGAGCAGTACTTC
j_gene: TRBJ2-7
len: 16
v_gene: TRBV11-3
d_gene: TRBD2

CDR3aa: CASSKTAANYGYTF
CDR3nt: TGTGCCAGCAGTAAGACAGCTGCTAACTATGGCTACACCTTC
j_gene: TRBJ1-2
len: 14
v_gene: TRBV5-4
d_gene: .

CDR3aa: CASSDSRYSPLHF
CDR3nt: TGTGCCAGCAGTGACTCGAGATACTCACCCCTCCACTTT
j_gene: TRBJ1-6
len: 13
v_gene: TRBV6-4
d_gene: .

CDR3aa: CASNRLAARETQYF
CDR3nt: TGTGCCAGCAACAGACTAGCGGCCCGGGAGACCCAGTACTTC
j_gene: TRBJ2-5
len: 14
v_gene: TRBV2
d_gene: TRBD2

CDR3aa: CAWRVQGLSNEKLFF
CDR3nt: TGTGCCTGGAGGGTACAAGGGCTCTCCAATGAAAAACTGTTTTTT
j_gene: TRBJ1-4
len: 15
v_gene: TRBV30
d_gene: .

CDR3aa: CASRAGTGGNYGYTF
CDR3nt: TGTGCCAGCAGAGCCGGGACAGGGGGTAACTATGGCTACACCTTC
j_gene: TRBJ1-2
len: 15
v_gene: TRBV7-3
d_gene: TRBD1

CDR3aa: CASSQGQPQHF
CDR3nt: TGTGCCAGCAGCCAGGGTCAGCCCCAGCATTTT
j_gene: TRBJ1-5
len: 11
v_gene: TRBV12-3/TRBV12-4
d_gene: .

CDR3aa: CASSLRGGGQPQHF
CDR3nt: TGTGCCAGCAGCTTGAGGGGGGGTGGCCAGCCCCAGCATTTT
j_gene: TRBJ1-5
len: 14
v_gene: TRBV7-2
d_gene: .

CDR3aa: CASGRGRTVYGYTF
CDR3nt: TGTGCCAGCGGCAGGGGCAGGACCGTCTATGGCTACACCTTC
j_gene: TRBJ1-2
len: 14
v_gene: TRBV28
d_gene: .